These T cell receptor beta chains were read from a single sample in a study of regulatory T cells in long-lasting Graves disease. TCRdb reprocessed the multiplex PCR reads via MiXCR and lists one record per CDR3 protein. Among more than 300,000 distinct CDR3 sequences listed, 15% to 20% were seen once. The same specimen was also included in a second study, on T cells in Graves' hyperthyroidism and ophthalmopathy.

The sample was peripheral blood mononuclear cells (PBMCs), taken at new diagnosis, from a patient treated with antithyroid drugs. The receptors originated from a woman under 30 with Graves disease. The CDR3 runs from the conserved cysteine through the conserved F or W. Clone size appears in some rows only: once, few, many, or a class for an expanded clone.

size	V	CDR3
few	TRBV11-2	CASSYGTGLNSPLHF
many	TRBV20-1	CSASGTPLDRINTGELFF
many	TRBV20-1	CSASGRGGWETQYF
many	TRBV12-3/TRBV12-4	CASSFGTGASDTQYF
many	TRBV7-3	CASSPRTGVTGELFF
many	TRBV11-2	CASSYYTGLAGVNEQFF
many	TRBV10-2	CASSGGQGLQPQHF
few	TRBV9	CASSVEGQNYEQYF
many	TRBV7-3	CASSSLGGAGEQFF
.	TRBV7-9	CASSLEGGNEAFF
many	TRBV28	CASSKAGGETQYF
many	TRBV12-3/TRBV12-4	CASSFNGETQYF
many	TRBV6-1	CASSSRDNVHEQYF
many	TRBV7-9	CASRNHRTQGRGTDTQYF
.	TRBV27	CASRSIHEQYF
many	TRBV28	CASSTLLAEETQYF
.	TRBV18	CASSPRKGNEKLFF
few	TRBV10-3	CAISESLVYEQYF
.	TRBV10-2	CASSEDSGASDTQYF
.	TRBV7-9	CASSLGGRALKTQYF
.	TRBV29-1	CSARDRGLYGYTF
many	TRBV28	CASTPGPWGAAYEQYF
many	TRBV30	CASSFLPGVGNEQFF
.	TRBV3-1	CASSQELRDPEQFF
.	TRBV3-1	CASSQVSGNTEAFF